These 19 T cell receptor beta chains share one sample of origin, sequenced in a study of OX40 agonist ivuxolimab in advanced cancers. Assay: immunoSEQ multiplex PCR; the TCRdb copy retains only in-frame clones and omits some. The data show 12,000 to 15,000 clones, 80% to 90% seen once. Specimen: CD4+ or CD8+ T cells sorted from blood, collected in a trial of the OX40 agonist ivuxolimab. Receptors originate from an adult with an advanced solid tumor such as melanoma, head and neck, liver or kidney cancer.

About this clone itself: It is unclear where the CDR3 begins or ends on the DNA, so no DNA is shown, and the CDR3 is as TCRdb lists it. This chain connects TRBV15 to TRBJ1-1; TRBD1 is the table's D call, not checked against the DNA. The CDR3 has 23 residues if both end residues are counted. Germline lookup yields CDR1 LNHNV and CDR2 YYDKDF (reference sequence). This CDR3 reads CATSSDTPGQGFGEGPVGGEAFF.

The genes are TRBV5-1 and TRBJ2-6; D is ambiguous. The CDR3 extends over 15 amino acids. Trimming left V 4 bases short and J 4 bases short, with 12 bases between. CDR1 is SGHRS, CDR2 YFSETQ, per germline. CDR3 residues: CASSPAVVGANVLTF. CDR3 DNA sequence: TGCGCCAGCAGCCCAGCAGTAGTGGGGGCCAACGTCCTGACTTTC.

The chain uses TRBV6-1 and TRBJ2-1; 12 bases map to TRBD2. J gave up 6 bases and V 7 bases, and 7 bases lay outside the gene matches. Germline CDR1 and CDR2: MNHNS and SASEGT. The CDR3 length is 15 residues. This CDR3 reads CASKSTSGGLNEQFF. CDR3 sequence (DNA): TGTGCCAGCAAATCGACTAGCGGGGGACTCAATGAGCAGTTCTTC.

CDR3 bases: TGTGCCAGCAGTTACAACGGGGGGGATGTGTATTTT. Amino acids: CASSYNGGDVYF. The chain is built from TRBV6-5 and TRBJ2-3; 8 nucleotides match TRBD2. Germline V gene lookup returns CDR1 MNHEY and CDR2 SVGAGI. Germline trimming cut 2 bases from V and 14 bases from J; bases unmatched to any gene: 6. The CDR3 extends over 12 amino acids.

The chain has TRBV5-8 and TRBJ1-5; TRBD1 might be the D (6 bases). The CDR3 extends over 16 amino acids. With 1 base removed from V and 4 bases from J, the gap between germline ends came to 15 bases. Germline CDR1 reads SGHTS; CDR2 reads YDEGEE. The CDR3 DNA is TGTGCCAGCAGCTTGTACGGGAGGGGGACAAATCAGCCCCAGCATTTT. This encodes CASSLYGRGTNQPQHF.

The rearrangement links TRBV10-3 to TRBJ1-1; D is perhaps TRBD1 (5 bases). V was shortened by 8 bases and J by 3 bases, with 22 bases between the two germline ends. Germline loops: CDR1 ENHRY, CDR2 SYGVKD. The CDR3 has 16 residues. CDR3 in DNA: TGTGCCATCGGCTCAAGAGACCAGGGAGGGGACACTGAAGCTTTCTTT. It yields the protein CAIGSRDQGGDTEAFF.

The CDR3 DNA reads as TGTGCCTCCCGTTTGGGCTCCTATAATTCACCCCTCCACTTT. This sequence encodes CASRLGSYNSPLHF. The chain carries TRBV30 and TRBJ1-6; D unresolved. Trimming left V 7 bases short and J 0 bases short, with 10 bases between. This CDR3 region has 14 residues. The germline CDR1 and CDR2 sequences are GTSNPN and SVGIG (reference sequence).

This sequence joins TRBV6-5 and TRBJ1-2; a possible D gene is TRBD1 (6 bases). The germline V gene encodes CDR1 MNHEY and CDR2 SVGAGI. This CDR3 is 15 amino acids long. Trimming took 0 bases from V and 3 from J, leaving 11 bases between them. The chain's CDR3 is CASSYSTGGDYGYTF. CDR3 DNA sequence: TGTGCCAGCAGTTACTCGACAGGAGGGGACTATGGCTACACCTTC.

The chain joins TRBV9 to TRBJ1-1; tentative D call: TRBD1 (5 bases). CDR3 length: 17 amino acids. V dropped 0 bases and J dropped 1 base, with 16 bases sitting between them. Looked up from germline, CDR1 is SGDLS and CDR2 is YYNGEE. CDR3 sequence: CASSVGLPGRENTEAFF. The CDR3 DNA sequence: TGTGCCAGCAGCGTAGGTCTCCCGGGACGGGAGAACACTGAAGCTTTCTTT.

The chain links TRBV18 to TRBJ1-6, with TRBD1 as a possible D gene (6 bases). V lost 4 bases to trimming and J lost 7 bases, with 17 bases between them. This CDR3 is 16 amino acids long. Germline V CDR1 and CDR2: KGHSH, LQKENI. CDR3 residues: CASSRLGGITNSPLHF. In nucleotides, the CDR3 is TGTGCCAGCTCACGGCTAGGGGGGATTACGAATTCACCCCTCCACTTT. Based on the CDR3 plus reference TRBV18 and TRBJ1-6, the full variable domain is NAGVMQNPRHLVRRRGQEARLRCSPMKGHSHVYWYRQLPEEGLKFMVYLQKENIIDESGMPKERFSAEFPKEGPSILRIQQVVRGDSAAYFCASSRLGGITNSPLHFGNGTRLTVT.

The chain has TRBV7-9 and TRBJ2-6, with 8 bases matching TRBD1. The trim removed 5 bases at V and 1 base at J, leaving 10 bases unmatched. Germline assignment: CDR1 SEHNR and CDR2 FQNEAQ (reference sequence). This CDR3 contains 18 residues. Written as DNA, the CDR3 is TGTGCCAGCAGCCCCCCGACAGGGGCTCCATCTGGGGCCAACGTCCTGACTTTC. This gives the protein CASSPPTGAPSGANVLTF.

This chain links TRBV7-9 with TRBJ1-1; 8 nucleotides match TRBD1. Germline CDR1 is SEHNR and CDR2 is FQNEAQ (reference sequence). The ends lost 2 bases at V and 5 bases at J; junction bases unmatched: 10. This CDR3 is 16 amino acids long. CDR3 DNA: TGTGCCAGCAGCTTACGACAGGGGCCTGCAATGACTGAAGCTTTCTTT. As protein: CASSLRQGPAMTEAFF.

The CDR3 DNA is TGTGCCAGCAGCGGGGGCCTAGCGGGGCTCCAAGAGACCCAGTACTTC. Its translation is CASSGGLAGLQETQYF. The chain couples TRBV5-4 to TRBJ2-5, with 9 bases identical to TRBD2. Germline values: CDR1 SGHNT, CDR2 YYREEE (reference sequence). With V trimmed by 4 bases and J by 1 base, 8 bases remained unmatched. This CDR3 spans 16 amino acids.

This clone was seen a few times. The chain recombines TRBV10-2 with TRBJ1-5; the match to TRBD1 covers 7 bases. The CDR3 length is 15 residues. J was trimmed by 0 bases and V by 2 bases; bases with no gene match: 1. CDR1 is WSHSY and CDR2 is SAAADI in the germline V gene. The CDR3 spells CASSEGQVSNQPQHF. As DNA, the CDR3 is TGCGCCAGCAGTGAGGGACAGGTTAGCAATCAGCCCCAGCATTTT.

This clone was recorded only once. The chain is built from TRBV27 and TRBJ2-6; D is unresolved. CDR1 is MNHEY, CDR2 SMNVEV, per germline (reference sequence). V shed 4 bases and J shed 0 bases, with 10 bases lying between them. This CDR3 is built from 16 residues. CDR3 amino acids: CASSSQLSSGANVLTF. In DNA form, the CDR3 reads TGTGCCAGCAGTTCACAGCTCAGCTCTGGGGCCAACGTCCTGACTTTC.

This rearrangement joins TRBV7-2 to TRBJ1-2; no firm D call. The CDR3 has 15 amino acids. Germline assignment: CDR1 SGHTA and CDR2 FQGNSA. The ends were cut back, 4 bases at V and 4 bases at J, with 16 bases in the middle. CDR3 sequence: CASSSRLSQFYGYTF. In DNA, the CDR3 is TGTGCCAGCAGCTCGCGTCTTTCACAGTTCTATGGCTACACCTTC.

The J gene is TRBJ1-4, the V gene TRBV6-1; 7 bases agree with TRBD1. V dropped 4 bases and J dropped 6; count of bases not matched to a gene: 11. CDR1 and CDR2 (germline): MNHNS, SASEGT. The CDR3 has 16 residues. CDR3 bases: TGTGCCAGCAGTGGTAGTTCGGGACAGAGCGATGAAAAACTGTTTTTT. This encodes CASSGSSGQSDEKLFF.

The chain has TRBV11-1 and TRBJ1-1; D might be TRBD1 (5 bases). V lost 8 bases and J lost 6, with 16 bases in between. The CDR3 consists of 13 residues. Germline assignment: CDR1 SGHAT and CDR2 FQDESV (reference sequence). The CDR3 DNA is TGTGCCAGCTCTAACGGGGGTAGAGCTGAAGCTTTCTTT. The encoded protein is CASSNGGRAEAFF.

The genes are TRBV7-8 and TRBJ1-1, with D unresolved. Germline-derived CDR1 and CDR2 are SGHVS and FQNEAQ. The germline V and J ends were trimmed by 2 bases and 1 base, with 5 bases remaining between them. The CDR3 extends over 13 amino acids. The CDR3 DNA reads TGTGCCAGCAGCTTAAGGGAGAACACTGAAGCTTTCTTT. It encodes CASSLRENTEAFF.